Each of the 19 T cell receptor beta chains below was sequenced from the same sample in a study of shared clonotypes between healthy human individuals (dated by TCRdb to about 2020). The library was generated by the immunoSEQ multiplex PCR assay. The table comes from immuneACCESS by way of TCRdb, which keeps in-frame sequences with V and J called. Part of the clones is missing from these tables; in studies checked, under half for an unresolved V gene and the rest for unknown reasons. The sample table contains about 1.1 million clones; only one count was recorded for 75% to 80% of them. Of the sample, around 0.6% is held by the ten largest clones. Sequences were obtained from memory CD4+ T cells from PBMCs. The sample's cell subset or site label, in plain terms: CD45RA-negative fraction. The receptors come from a man in his late teens or twenties in good health. Some clones in this sample may be carry-over from other donors' samples.

This clone was counted a single time. The chain carries TRBV11-3 and TRBJ2-7, with D unresolved. Germline V gene data show CDR1 as SGHNT and CDR2 as YENEEA. V was cut by 3 bases and J by 0 bases, with 12 bases left in between. There are 15 residues in the CDR3. The CDR3 here is CASSLGMGDSYEQYF. The CDR3 coding sequence is TGTGCCAGCAGCTTGGGTATGGGCGACTCCTACGAGCAGTACTTC.

This chain connects TRBV7-3 to TRBJ2-2; the match to TRBD2 covers 8 bases. The CDR3 is made up of 18 amino acids. V dropped 2 bases and J dropped 5; count of bases not matched to a gene: 13. Germline CDR1 and CDR2: SGHTA and FQGTGA. CDR3 amino acids: CASSLPTGGAGVTGELFF. CDR3 DNA sequence: TGTGCCAGCAGCTTACCGACCGGGGGAGCGGGAGTTACCGGGGAGCTGTTTTTT.

This rearrangement joins TRBV19 to TRBJ1-5; 10 bases align to TRBD1. This CDR3 has 15 amino acids. The J segment lost 9 bases and the V segment lost 3 bases, leaving 8 bases of the junction unmatched. Germline V CDR1 and CDR2: LNHDA, SQIVND (reference sequence). The CDR3 DNA reads TGTGCCAGTAGTATCCGACAGGGGGCGCAGGGGCCCCAGCATTTT. Residues: CASSIRQGAQGPQHF.

The chain links TRBV30 to TRBJ1-6; 8 nucleotides match TRBD1. J lost 12 bases, V lost 2 bases, and 12 bases had no gene match. The CDR3 is made up of 15 amino acids. Per the germline V gene, CDR1 is GTSNPN and CDR2 is SVGIG (reference sequence). The chain's CDR3 is CAWSYPQSRGRPLHF. The CDR3 region has the DNA TGTGCCTGGAGTTACCCCCAATCCAGGGGGCGACCCCTCCACTTT.

This chain uses TRBV4-1 with TRBJ2-7; D unclear. Looked up from germline, CDR1 is MGHRA and CDR2 is YSYEKL. The CDR3 contains 18 residues. With 0 bases removed from V and 2 bases from J, the gap between germline ends came to 20 bases. The CDR3 DNA sequence: TGCGCCAGCAGCCAAGAACGCACCTTGCCCTCTACCACCTACGAGCAGTACTTC. Its translation: CASSQERTLPSTTYEQYF.

The chain combines TRBV12-5 with TRBJ2-2; 14 nucleotides line up with TRBD2. The V and J ends lost 4 bases and 2 bases, in that order; junction bases with no gene match: 3. CDR1 and CDR2 (germline): LGHNT, FRNRAP. The CDR3 is made up of 17 amino acids. The CDR3 sequence: CASGYGTSGRNTGELFF. In DNA form, the CDR3 reads TGTGCTAGTGGTTACGGGACTAGCGGGAGAAACACCGGGGAGCTGTTTTTT.

The chain is built from TRBV5-1 and TRBJ2-3; TRBD2 aligns across 11 bases. CDR1 SGHRS and CDR2 YFSETQ come from the germline V gene. CDR3 length: 17 residues. V shed 1 base, J shed 3 bases, and the junction held 7 bases outside the gene matches. The CDR3 spells CASSLMPSGRFTDTQYF. CDR3 nucleotides: TGCGCCAGCAGCTTGATGCCTAGCGGGAGGTTTACAGATACGCAGTATTTT.

The J gene is TRBJ1-3, the V gene TRBV6-1; the match to TRBD1 covers 8 bases. Losses at the gene ends were 6 bases for V and 4 bases for J; bases not matched to a gene: 5. Germline CDR1 MNHNS, CDR2 SASEGT. The CDR3 covers 14 residues. In nucleotides, the CDR3 is TGTGCCAGCAGAACCGGGACAGGAGGAAACACCATATATTTT. This translates into CASRTGTGGNTIYF.

The rearrangement uses TRBV6-6 and TRBJ2-7, with D maybe TRBD2 (7 bases). The CDR3 runs 13 residues. Germline loops: CDR1 MNHNY, CDR2 SVGAGI (reference sequence). Trimming removed 8 bases at V and 1 base at J, with 12 bases between. In DNA, the CDR3 is TGTGCCAGCTTGGGGGGGCTGTCCTACGAGCAGTACTTC. Amino acid sequence: CASLGGLSYEQYF.

In its sample, this clone was seen a few times. Being one base from a much bigger clone, this may be a read error. The chain joins TRBV30 to TRBJ1-2; D unresolved. The CDR3 contains 11 residues. CDR1 is GTSNPN, CDR2 SVGIG, per germline (reference sequence). The ends were cut back, 5 bases at V and 8 bases at J, with 12 bases in the middle. In nucleotides, the CDR3 is TGTGCCTGGGGACCCTCCTGGGGCTACACCTTC. Protein sequence: CAWGPSWGYTF.

This sequence joins TRBV27 and TRBJ2-1; D gene ambiguous. V was trimmed by 6 bases and J by 0 bases, leaving 15 bases between them. The CDR3 extends over 16 amino acids. CDR1 and CDR2 from the germline V gene are MNHEY and SMNVEV (reference sequence). The CDR3 nucleotides read TGTGCCAGCAGATGGGATTGGCGGAGCTCCTACAATGAGCAGTTCTTC. Amino acid sequence: CASRWDWRSSYNEQFF.

This clone was recorded once. This chain connects TRBV6-1 to TRBJ2-2; D gene uncertain. CDR1 is MNHNS, CDR2 SASEGT, per germline. Trimming took 8 bases from V and 1 from J, leaving 11 bases between them. The CDR3 consists of 14 residues. The DNA for the CDR3 is TGTGCCAGCTCCCCTCTAGGGAACACCGGGGAGCTGTTTTTT. This translates into CASSPLGNTGELFF.

With respect to this clone: This sample includes further DNA sequences coding for the same CDR3. V is TRBV5-1 and J is TRBJ1-4; D not certain. Germline CDR1 reads SGHRS; CDR2 reads YFSETQ. The V end lost 0 bases, the J end lost 0 bases, and 9 bases lay between the germline ends. The CDR3 is 16 residues long. The CDR3: CASSLAGDTTNEKLFF. In DNA, the CDR3 is TGCGCCAGCAGCTTGGCCGGGGATACAACTAATGAAAAACTGTTTTTT.

The chain links TRBV6-5 to TRBJ2-7; a possible D gene is TRBD2 (5 bases). The V gene lost 6 bases and the J gene lost 4 bases, with 13 bases spanning the gap. CDR1 MNHEY and CDR2 SVGAGI come from the germline V gene. The CDR3 is 13 amino acids. CDR3 sequence: CASSAITGYEQYF. The CDR3 DNA reads as TGTGCCAGCAGCGCTATTACGGGGTACGAGCAGTACTTC.

The chain has TRBV2 and TRBJ2-1; 10 nucleotides match TRBD2. J lost 6 bases, V lost 1 base, and 3 bases had no gene match. The length of the CDR3 is 15 residues. The germline V gene has CDR1 SNHLY and CDR2 FYNNEI. The CDR3 here is CASSEESSGSNEQFF. Here the CDR3 DNA reads TGTGCCAGCAGTGAAGAGTCTAGCGGGAGCAATGAGCAGTTCTTC.

This sequence joins TRBV4-1 and TRBJ2-1, with 10 bases fitting TRBD2. The CDR3 extends over 17 amino acids. V shed 2 bases, J shed 4 bases, and the junction held 8 bases outside the gene matches. CDR1 is MGHRA and CDR2 is YSYEKL in the germline V gene. Here the CDR3 reads CASSQPQREGLYNEQFF. The CDR3, as DNA: TGCGCCAGCAGCCAACCTCAGCGGGAGGGGCTATACAATGAGCAGTTCTTC.

The genes are TRBV28 and TRBJ2-3; the D gene could be TRBD1 or TRBD2 (6 bases each). The germline V gene encodes CDR1 MDHEN and CDR2 SYDVKM. V was pared by 5 bases and J by 1 base, with 13 bases between. The CDR3 spans 15 residues. The CDR3 here is CASSQGGRGTDTQYF. The CDR3 DNA reads TGTGCCAGCAGTCAAGGGGGGAGAGGCACAGATACGCAGTATTTT.

The CDR3 DNA reads as TGTGCCAGCAGTCTCAGGGGGGGTAACTACGAGCAGTACTTC. Protein: CASSLRGGNYEQYF. The chain employs TRBV28 and TRBJ2-7, with D possibly being TRBD1 or TRBD2 (7 bases each). Trimming removed 5 bases at V and 3 bases at J, with 14 bases between. CDR1 is MDHEN and CDR2 is SYDVKM in the germline V gene. The CDR3 has 14 amino acids. The whole variable domain, filled in from reference TRBV28 and TRBJ2-7, reads DVKVTQSSRYLVKRTGEKVFLECVQDMDHENMFWYRQDPGLGLRLIYFSYDVKMKEKGDIPEGYSVSREKKERFSLILESASTNQTSMYLCASSLRGGNYEQYFGPGTRLTVT.

Of note for this clone: This sample includes further DNA sequences coding for the same CDR3. This chain links TRBV30 with TRBJ1-5, with TRBD1 as a possible D gene (6 bases). Germline CDR1 is GTSNPN and CDR2 is SVGIG (reference sequence). Trimming cost V 0 bases and J 0 bases, with 12 bases left between them. The CDR3 covers 16 residues. This CDR3 reads CAWSVGGDYSNQPQHF. CDR3 in DNA: TGTGCCTGGAGTGTAGGGGGTGACTATAGCAATCAGCCCCAGCATTTT.